Listed here is a single T cell receptor beta chain. The source of the sample is a study of cytomegalovirus exposure and HLA in healthy donors. Study background: Of over 350 genotyped donors, about 81% grouped in the Caucasian-associated ancestry cluster.

PCR employed 60 Vbeta and 13 Jbeta primers. Data came from immunoSEQ multiplex PCR; TCRdb stores just in-frame clones and leaves some out. The table has 55,000 to 80,000 clones, 65% to 75% seen once. Sample: PBMCs. This TCR was recovered from a woman aged 25 to 39 in good health and CMV-seronegative.

The CDR3, as DNA: TGCAGCGTTCACTCGATAGCGGGAGTCAATGAGCAGTTCTTC. Protein product: CSVHSIAGVNEQFF. The gene calls are TRBV29-1 and TRBJ2-1; 9 bases match TRBD2. This CDR3 contains 14 residues. The germline V gene has CDR1 SQVTM and CDR2 ANQGSEA. Trimming cost V 5 bases and J 6 bases; bases outside gene matches: 8.